This TCR beta chain was identified in a study of blood T cells in healthy people across ages (dated by TCRdb to 2013 to 2016). Study-level background: Template switching captured roughly one uniquely barcoded TCR beta cDNA molecule per two T cells in model experiments. To track age-related changes in TCR beta repertoire diversity, the study relied on deep sequencing normalized with unique cDNA molecular identifiers. Donors of different ages were randomly distributed across sequencing lanes to avoid experimental bias. The study analyzed two additional independent replicas of 1 million unique cDNA reads from the same blood draw for two donors, one aged 18 to 29 and one aged 80 or older. Donors were grouped into four age groups: young (average approximately 15 years), middle-aged (around 39), aged (over 55) and long-lived (about 90).

CDR3 length: 14 amino acids, cysteine to phenylalanine. The retained sequence is limited to the CDR3, 42 bases, with the frame set at the first base. From the germline V gene (reference sequence), CDR1 is LNHDA and CDR2 is SQIVND. Trimming accounts for 10 bases at V and 2 bases at J, while the number of junction bases matched to no gene is 7. Libraries were constructed by 5' RACE. Sequenced using an Illumina HiSeq 2500. A second PCR of roughly 6 to 12 cycles was run with a J-beta primer mix and a sample-barcoded 5' primer. Each TCR beta cDNA molecule received a unique molecular identifier from a template-switch 5' adaptor carrying 12 random nucleotides. At least 3 million CDR3-containing paired-end reads were obtained from each sample. All of the RNA was converted into first-strand cDNA using the Mint cDNA synthesis kit, with a TRBC-specific oligonucleotide serving as the primer. After uracil-DNA glycosylase treatment, a first 18-cycle PCR used universal primers M1SS and BC2_uni_R on all cDNA. For the original study's pipeline: For normalization, 1 million high-quality reads, each with a distinct molecular identifier, were randomly selected from each sample. Reads sharing molecular identifiers were discarded rather than binned into consensus sequences. CDR3 identification, clonotype clustering and error correction used MiTCR with a Q25 quality threshold and the strictest error-elimination algorithm. A nonparametric unseen species model with Euler transformation was used to estimate lower-bound total TCR beta diversity. TCRdb passed the public sequencing reads through fastp at Q25 and MiXCR, retaining productive beta sequences. For every CDR3 protein sequence, its rows merge into one entry that carries the most common genes and DNA. The V and J calls come from TCRdb's annotation, not from the publication. The sample data list 800,000 to 900,000 distinct CDR3 sequences, and around 68% of these were observed just once. 25% to 35% of the sample lies in the top ten.

General study outcomes and caveats: Compared with the aged group, the long-lived group had more naive CD4+ T cells, fewer expanded clones and increased TCR diversity, a pattern suggesting age selection. Donor CMV infection status was unknown, potentially confounding age-related changes in expanded clonotypes. As age increased, observed TCR beta diversity per million T cells dropped in a roughly linear way, and a significant reduction was already evident by age about 40. Total diversity estimates from one million sequenced T cells were considered lower bounds and underestimates. Since profiling was done on bulk unsorted PBMCs, naive and antigen-experienced compartments could not be conclusively compared. Observed TCR beta diversity correlated strongly with the percentage of naive T cells measured by flow cytometry.

Turning to this clonotype: Its antigen target is currently unknown. Base qualities are not recorded, but no much larger clone differs from it by a single base.

Donors were 35 to 40 systemically healthy Caucasian individuals from Russia aged roughly 6 to 100 years. Each donor gave approximately 10 milliliters of peripheral blood, collected into EDTA-treated Vacutainer tubes. Ficoll-Paque density-gradient centrifugation was used to isolate PBMCs, with at least 7 million obtained per sample. Total RNA, at least 5 micrograms per sample, was extracted from PBMCs with Trizol reagent. For every donor, flow cytometry on a PBMC aliquot measured the percentage of naive CD45RAhigh/CD27high T cells. The sample taken for sequencing was blood. The sequence was collected from a man aged 25-40 years in good health. The chain is made from TRBV19 and TRBJ1-5, and TRBD1 matches 8 of the central bases. CDR3 protein: CATKDREGNQPQHF. The base sequence is TGTGCCACCAAGGACAGGGAAGGCAATCAGCCCCAGCATTTT.